Given below is one T cell receptor (beta chain) in context. This clone was seen a single time. This clone's antigen is unknown. Base qualities were left out, and no much larger clone turns up one base away. The collaborating institutions used their own protocols to collect whole blood in K2EDTA tubes. Collaborator samples were shipped for TCRbeta analysis as frozen whole blood, isolated PBMCs, or DNA extracted from either sample type. A distance of 18 bases separates the germline ends of V and J, which lose 4 bases and 4 bases respectively. The CDR3 runs 15 residues from the cysteine to the phenylalanine. Only the CDR3 DNA is retained, 45 bases long and in frame from the first base. Via the germline V gene, CDR1 is SGHDT and CDR2 YYEEEE. This entry belongs to a study of blood T cell repertoires in COVID-19 (dated by TCRdb to the early 2020s). Looking at the study overall: Samples covering the acute and convalescent phases of COVID-19 were provided by collaborators in the United States, Italy and Spain. The material from the prospective study consisted of cDNA or gDNA derived from T cells, B-cell-depleted T cells, or PBMCs. Deeply sampled blood TCRbeta repertoires from subjects exposed to, actively infected with, or recovered from COVID-19 were included in the dataset. The repertoires were released in a freely available public database meant as a resource for research on the immune response to SARS-CoV-2. Samples came from the ongoing ImmuneRACE study (first 160 participants) plus 1,254 subjects from 6 global collaborators. The sample metadata nearly always contained a de-identified subject ID, COVID-19 status, age in years and sex. HLA class I and class II types, where available, came from metadata supplied by the sample provider rather than from assay-based typing. Points the paper makes about the study in general: How much clinical and demographic metadata was included differed by source and by participant, and the metadata was provided uncurated.

The immunoSEQ Assay, a bias-controlled multiplex PCR, was used to amplify TCRbeta CDR3 regions from genomic DNA. As for the original processing: Within the assay, amplification of reference gene primers was used to estimate how many nucleated cells each sample contained. Sequence reads were collapsed and filtered to measure the absolute abundance of every unique TCRbeta CDR3 rearrangement. Productive Simpson clonality was computed per sample as the square root of Simpson's diversity index over productive rearrangements. This is the immuneACCESS table as TCRdb keeps it, with only in-frame sequences that have V and J called. A part of the clones is gone; compared with another copy, unresolved V genes explain less than half, and the rest is unexplained. V and J calls and clone size follow that table, whereas D and trimming were derived from the DNA. The sample table lists roughly 10,000 clones, around nine tenths of them with a count of one. Of the sample, roughly 26% falls within the top ten clones.

Source material: peripheral blood. The sequence was collected from a young man with active or convalescent COVID-19. The chain links TRBV5-6 with TRBJ2-7; TRBD1 is a possible D gene, resting on 6 matching bases. This receptor carries the CDR3 CASSGMDSPAYEQYF. The sequenced DNA: TGTGCCAGCAGCGGAATGGACAGTCCAGCTTACGAGCAGTACTTC.